The 15 T cell receptor beta chains below were found in one sample sequenced in a study of regulatory T cells in long-lasting Graves disease. Library construction for TCR beta used iRepertoire HTBI primers and Arm-PCR of CDR3 regions. One entry per CDR3 protein results from TCRdb running MiXCR on the multiplex PCR reads. This table has about 400,000 distinct CDR3 sequences, 20% to 25% appearing once. Time point indicated: persistent/refractory GD, antithyroid drugs over 5 years with positive TRAb. Isolated PBMC RNA provided the starting material for the TCR library. The sequenced sample was peripheral blood mononuclear cells (PBMCs), obtained when the disease was refractory, from a patient treated with antithyroid drugs. The receptors come from a female donor with Graves disease.

About this clonotype itself: Since a much larger clone is just one base distant, this may be a read error. The chain has TRBV7-2 and TRBJ1-2; D is ambiguous. The CDR3 runs to 13 residues. From germline, CDR1 is SGHTA and CDR2 FQGNSA. Trimming left V 2 bases short and J 9 bases short, with 13 bases between. In DNA, the CDR3 is TGTGCCAGCAGCTTACCAGGAGTCGATAGCTACACCTTC. It encodes CASSLPGVDSYTF. Combining the CDR3 with reference TRBV7-2 and TRBJ1-2 gives the whole variable domain GAGVSQSPSNKVTEKGKDVELRCDPISGHTALYWYRQSLGQGLEFLIYFQGNSAPDKSGLPSDRFSAERTGGSVSTLTIQRTQQEDSAVYLCASSLPGVDSYTFGSGTRLTVV.

The CDR3 protein is CASSLASGSGNTIYF. The CDR3 DNA follows: TGTGCCAGCAGCTTAGCTTCGGGGTCTGGAAACACCATATATTTT. The V and J genes are TRBV7-2 and TRBJ1-3; D is undetermined. The germline V gene encodes CDR1 SGHTA and CDR2 FQGNSA. V lost 0 bases to trimming and J lost 1 base, with 7 bases between them. The CDR3 is 15 amino acids.

On this clonotype: This could be a read error, since a much larger clone is one nucleotide away. The chain is built from TRBV7-2 and TRBJ2-2; D gene unclear. Per germline, CDR1 SGHTA and CDR2 FQGNSA. This CDR3 region has 14 residues. The CDR3 sequence is CASSPWTVTRELFF. The CDR3 coding sequence is TGTGCCAGCAGCCCATGGACGGTCACCAGGGAGCTGTTTTTT. The complete variable domain, with remaining parts taken from reference TRBV7-2 and TRBJ2-2, reads GAGVSQSPSNKVTEKGKDVELRCDPISGHTALYWYRQSLGQGLEFLIYFQGNSAPDKSGLPSDRFSAERTGGSVSTLTIQRTQQEDSAVYLCASSPWTVTRELFFGEGSRLTVL.

This clonotype occurred many times. V usage is TRBV11-3 and J usage is TRBJ2-2; no clear D. Germline CDR1 SGHNT, CDR2 YENEEA. The germline V and J ends were trimmed by 0 bases and 7 bases, with 6 bases remaining between them. The CDR3 contains 13 residues. CDR3 in amino acids: CASSLEDFGELFF. As DNA, the CDR3 is TGTGCCAGCAGCTTAGAGGATTTCGGGGAGCTGTTTTTT. The full variable domain, completed using reference TRBV11-3 and TRBJ2-2, is EAGVVQSPRYKIIEKKQPVAFWCNPISGHNTLYWYLQNLGQGPELLIRYENEEAVDDSQLPKDRFSAERLKGVDSTLKIQPAELGDSAVYLCASSLEDFGELFFGEGSRLTVL.

This clonotype was counted ten times or more. This chain connects TRBV5-5 to TRBJ2-5; D unresolved. The V end was cut by 0 bases, the J end by 3 bases, with 12 bases between. CDR1 and CDR2 (germline): SGHKS, YYEKEE (reference sequence). The CDR3 length is 15 residues. CDR3 residues: CASSLEFRREETQYF. CDR3 sequence (DNA): TGTGCCAGCAGCTTGGAATTTCGACGGGAAGAGACCCAGTACTTC.

This clonotype was found many times. The chain has TRBV27 and TRBJ1-4, with D maybe TRBD1 (6 bases). V was clipped by 10 bases and J by 7 bases, with 16 bases between them. Germline V gene lookup returns CDR1 MNHEY and CDR2 SMNVEV (reference sequence). This CDR3 region has 13 residues. CDR3 amino acids: CATGLGGPEKLFF. DNA for the CDR3: TGTGCCACCGGGTTAGGGGGACCTGAAAAACTGTTTTTT.

The V and J genes are TRBV19 and TRBJ2-6; the D gene is possibly TRBD1 (5 bases). The V end lost 4 bases, the J end lost 2 bases, and 9 bases lay between the germline ends. Germline CDR1 reads LNHDA; CDR2 reads SQIVND (reference sequence). CDR3 length: 15 residues. The CDR3 region has the DNA TGTGCCAGTAGTACAGACAGCACTGGGGCCAACGTCCTGACTTTC. Translation gives CASSTDSTGANVLTF.

This clonotype was counted ten times or more. The chain combines TRBV6-2 or TRBV6-3 with TRBJ2-7; 8 bases are a match to TRBD1. CDR3 size: 17 residues. V was pared by 3 bases and J by 2 bases, with 12 bases of the junction left unmatched. From germline, CDR1 is MNHEY and CDR2 SVGEGT. The CDR3: CASSYPIPGTGPYEQYF. As DNA, the CDR3 is TGTGCCAGCAGTTATCCAATTCCCGGGACAGGACCCTACGAGCAGTACTTC.

This clonotype has ten or more counts. The V and J genes are TRBV7-2 and TRBJ1-5; 7 bases are a match to TRBD1. CDR1 SGHTA and CDR2 FQGNSA come from the germline V gene. V was pared by 6 bases and J by 0 bases, with 5 bases of the junction left unmatched. This CDR3 region has 15 residues. The DNA of the CDR3 is TGTGCCAGCAGTTCGACAGGGAATAGCAATCAGCCCCAGCATTTT. Protein: CASSSTGNSNQPQHF.

The CDR3 DNA reads as TGCAGCGTAGGGGGGGGGACTAGCGGAAGCCTTGAGCAGTACTTC. It codes for CSVGGGTSGSLEQYF. The chain couples TRBV29-1 to TRBJ2-7, with TRBD2 matching 11 bases. The CDR3 length is 15 residues. The trim removed 6 bases at V and 7 bases at J, leaving 14 bases unmatched. Per the germline V gene, CDR1 is SQVTM and CDR2 is ANQGSEA.

This sequence joins TRBV7-6 and TRBJ2-1, with 12 bases fitting TRBD2. This CDR3 comprises 15 residues. The germline V gene encodes CDR1 SGHVS and CDR2 FNYEAQ. V shed 5 bases, J shed 3 bases, and the junction held 2 bases outside the gene matches. CDR3 nucleotide sequence: TGTGCCAGCAGCCCGACTAGCGGGAGCTACAATGAGCAGTTCTTC. Protein product: CASSPTSGSYNEQFF. Full variable domain (remainder filled in from reference TRBV7-6 and TRBJ2-1): GAGVSQSPRYKVTKRGQDVALRCDPISGHVSLYWYRQALGQGPEFLTYFNYEAQQDKSGLPNDRFSAERPEGSISTLTIQRTEQRDSAMYRCASSPTSGSYNEQFFGPGTRLTVL.

This chain joins TRBV7-9 and TRBJ2-3, with D unresolved. Between the trimmed V and J ends, which lost 2 bases and 5 bases, there was a span of 17 bases. The CDR3 spans 16 residues. CDR1 and CDR2 (germline): SEHNR, FQNEAQ (reference sequence). The CDR3 reads CASSLLPFGDGDTQYF. The DNA for the CDR3 is TGTGCCAGCAGCTTACTCCCCTTTGGCGACGGAGATACGCAGTATTTT.

This clonotype was counted many times. The chain links TRBV12-3 or TRBV12-4 to TRBJ1-6, with D hard to call. The CDR3 contains 13 residues. V lost 5 bases and J lost 7, with 9 bases in between. The CDR3 nucleotides read TGTGCCAGCAGTCGGGTTAGGAATTCACCCCTCCACTTT. Translating it yields CASSRVRNSPLHF.

The sample holds many counts of this clonotype. The CDR3 protein is CASSGRQGLAFF. The CDR3 nucleotides are TGTGCCAGCAGCGGGAGACAGGGCCTGGCTTTCTTT. The genes are TRBV11-2 and TRBJ1-1; 7 bases map to TRBD1. J gave up 11 bases and V 5 bases, and 8 bases lay outside the gene matches. CDR1 is SGHAT and CDR2 is FQNNGV in the germline V gene. The CDR3 has 12 residues.

This clonotype was picked up many times. The chain couples TRBV20-1 to TRBJ1-5, with D possibly being TRBD1 (5 bases). The CDR3 has 15 residues. The ends were cut back, 3 bases at V and 3 bases at J, with 15 bases in the middle. Germline V gives CDR1 DFQATT, CDR2 SNEGSKA (reference sequence). CDR3 region: CSARVSGGYNQPQHF. The CDR3 DNA is TGCAGTGCTAGGGTGTCCGGGGGGTACAATCAGCCCCAGCATTTT.